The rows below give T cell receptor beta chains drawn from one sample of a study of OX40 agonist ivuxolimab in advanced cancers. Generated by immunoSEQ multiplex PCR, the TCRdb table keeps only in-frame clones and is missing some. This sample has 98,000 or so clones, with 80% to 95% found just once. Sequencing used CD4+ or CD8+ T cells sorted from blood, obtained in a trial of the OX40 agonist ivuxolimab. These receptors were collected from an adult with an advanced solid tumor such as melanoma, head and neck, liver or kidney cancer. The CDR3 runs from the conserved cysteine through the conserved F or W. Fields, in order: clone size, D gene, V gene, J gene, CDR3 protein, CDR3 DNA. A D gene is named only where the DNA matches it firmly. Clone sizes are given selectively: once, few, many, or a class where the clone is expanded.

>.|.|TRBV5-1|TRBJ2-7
CASSFDTSTSYEQYF
TGCGCCAGCAGCTTTGATACTAGCACCTCCTACGAGCAGTACTTC
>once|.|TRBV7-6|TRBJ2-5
CASSLASQVTQYF
TGTGCCAGCAGCTTAGCATCTCAAGTGACCCAGTACTTC
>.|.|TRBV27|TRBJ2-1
CATDIRRGSYNEQFF
TGTGCCACCGATATACGAAGGGGCTCCTACAATGAGCAGTTCTTC
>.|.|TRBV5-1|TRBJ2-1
CASSLDGSWESSYNEQFF
TGCGCCAGCAGCTTGGATGGGTCGTGGGAGAGCTCCTACAATGAGCAGTTCTTC
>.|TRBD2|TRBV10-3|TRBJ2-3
CAISPGLAGGPHQDTQYF
TGTGCCATCAGCCCCGGGTTAGCGGGAGGGCCACACCAGGATACGCAGTATTTT
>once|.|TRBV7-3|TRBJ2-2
CASSSGVANTGELFF
TGTGCCAGCAGCTCGGGGGTCGCGAACACCGGGGAGCTGTTTTTT
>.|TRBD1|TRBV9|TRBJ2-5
CASSVVGTGGETQYF
TGTGCCAGCAGCGTAGTTGGGACAGGTGGAGAGACCCAGTACTTC
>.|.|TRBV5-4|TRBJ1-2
CASSFDRNYGYTF
TGTGCCAGCAGCTTTGACAGGAACTATGGCTACACCTTC
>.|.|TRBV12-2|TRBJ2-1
CASRLQGANNEQFF
TGTGCAAGTCGCCTCCAGGGGGCTAACAATGAGCAGTTCTTC
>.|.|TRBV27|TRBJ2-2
CASKRETGELFF
TGTGCCAGCAAGAGGGAAACCGGGGAGCTGTTTTTT
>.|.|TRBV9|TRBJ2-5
CASSVVGGSKTQYF
TGTGCCAGCAGCGTAGTGGGAGGTAGTAAGACCCAGTACTTC
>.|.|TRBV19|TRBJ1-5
CASTLDSASNQPQHF
TGTGCCAGTACCTTGGACAGCGCAAGCAATCAGCCCCAGCATTTT
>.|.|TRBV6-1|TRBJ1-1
CASSDGGNTEAFF
TGTGCCAGCAGTGATGGGGGGAACACTGAAGCTTTCTTT
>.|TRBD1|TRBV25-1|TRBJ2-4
CASSVLQGALKNIQYF
TGTGCCAGCAGTGTCTTGCAGGGGGCCCTAAAAAACATTCAGTACTTC
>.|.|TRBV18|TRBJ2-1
CASSRQPEVGRNEQFF
TGTGCCAGCTCCCGACAACCCGAGGTGGGGCGCAATGAGCAGTTCTTC
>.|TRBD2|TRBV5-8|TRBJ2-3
CASSEGTSGGYTDTQYF
TGTGCCAGCAGCGAGGGGACTAGCGGGGGATACACAGATACGCAGTATTTT
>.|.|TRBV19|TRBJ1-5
CASSMGDYQPQHF
TGTGCCAGTAGTATGGGCGACTATCAGCCCCAGCATTTT
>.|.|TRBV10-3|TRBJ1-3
CAISESTGQAGNTIYF
TGTGCCATCAGTGAGTCGACGGGGCAGGCTGGAAACACCATATATTTT
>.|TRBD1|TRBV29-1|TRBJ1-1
CSSGQGGTEAFF
TGCAGCTCCGGACAGGGAGGTACTGAAGCTTTCTTT
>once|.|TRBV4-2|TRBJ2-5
CASSQGGGRALETQYF
TGTGCCAGCAGCCAAGGAGGGGGTAGAGCATTGGAGACCCAGTACTTC
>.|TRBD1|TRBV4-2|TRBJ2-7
CASSDGQGKSSYEQYF
TGTGCCAGCAGCGACGGACAGGGGAAGAGCTCCTACGAGCAGTACTTC
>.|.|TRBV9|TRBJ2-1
CASSVEQNPYNEQFF
TGTGCCAGCAGCGTAGAGCAGAATCCTTACAATGAGCAGTTCTTC
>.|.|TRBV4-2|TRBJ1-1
CASSGGVAFF
TGTGCCAGCAGCGGGGGGGTAGCTTTCTTT
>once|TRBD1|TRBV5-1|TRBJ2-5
CASSIGQGETQYF
TGCGCCAGCAGCATAGGACAGGGGGAGACCCAGTACTTC
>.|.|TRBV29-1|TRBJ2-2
CSVPGLGNTGELFF
TGCAGCGTACCGGGACTGGGCAACACCGGGGAGCTGTTTTTT
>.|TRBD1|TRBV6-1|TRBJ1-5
CASTRTGEGQPQHF
TGTGCCAGCACCCGGACAGGGGAGGGCCAGCCCCAGCATTTT
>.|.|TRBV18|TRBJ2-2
CASSPRIPDPGTPNTGELFF
TGTGCCAGCTCACCGAGAATACCCGACCCCGGGACACCGAACACCGGGGAGCTGTTTTTT
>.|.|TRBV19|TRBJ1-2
CASSILGSYGYTF
TGTGCCAGTAGTATTCTGGGGTCCTATGGCTACACCTTC
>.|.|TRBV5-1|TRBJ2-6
CASSLVGQVSSGANVLTF
TGCGCCAGCAGCTTGGTTGGGCAGGTGTCCTCTGGGGCCAACGTCCTGACTTTC
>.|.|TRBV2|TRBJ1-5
CASSEGGQPQHF
TGTGCCAGCAGTGAAGGGGGGCAGCCCCAGCATTTT
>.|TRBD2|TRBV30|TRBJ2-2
CACTGTSGKTGELFF
TGTGCCTGTACCGGGACTAGCGGCAAAACCGGGGAGCTGTTTTTT
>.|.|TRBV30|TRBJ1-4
CAWTGLVNEKLFF
TGTGCCTGGACAGGATTAGTGAATGAAAAACTGTTTTTT
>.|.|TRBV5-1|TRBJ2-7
CASSSLGTPSERYF
TGCGCCAGCAGCTCGCTCGGAACACCATCCGAGCGGTACTTC
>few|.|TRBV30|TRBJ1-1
CAWSGRFATNEAFF
TGTGCCTGGAGTGGGCGGTTTGCGACCAATGAAGCTTTCTTT
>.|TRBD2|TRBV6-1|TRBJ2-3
CASPDSGRVLDTQYF
TGTGCCAGCCCGGACAGCGGGAGGGTGTTAGATACGCAGTATTTT
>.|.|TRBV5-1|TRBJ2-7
CASSFPGTVKEQYF
TGCGCCAGCAGCTTTCCCGGAACAGTCAAAGAGCAGTACTTC
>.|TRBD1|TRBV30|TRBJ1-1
CAWSVGGDREAFF
TGTGCCTGGAGTGTAGGGGGGGACAGAGAAGCTTTCTTT
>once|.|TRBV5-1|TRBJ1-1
CASSIRQNTEAFF
TGCGCCAGCAGTATAAGACAGAACACTGAAGCTTTCTTT
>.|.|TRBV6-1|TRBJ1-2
CASSDPGQGPANYGYTF
TGTGCCAGCAGTGACCCAGGGCAGGGGCCAGCTAACTATGGCTACACCTTC
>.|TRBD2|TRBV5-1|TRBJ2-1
CASSLGSGIYNEQFF
TGCGCCAGCAGCTTGGGGAGCGGGATCTACAATGAGCAGTTCTTC
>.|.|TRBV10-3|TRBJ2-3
CAISETGSTDTQYF
TGTGCCATCAGTGAAACAGGGAGCACAGATACGCAGTATTTT
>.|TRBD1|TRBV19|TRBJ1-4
CASMPGTATNEKLFF
TGTGCCAGTATGCCCGGGACAGCTACTAATGAAAAACTGTTTTTT
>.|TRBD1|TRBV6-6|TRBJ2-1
CATGTVLYNEQFF
TGTGCCACCGGGACAGTTCTCTACAATGAGCAGTTCTTC
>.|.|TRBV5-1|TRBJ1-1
CASSLERLGTEAFF
TGCGCCAGCAGCTTGGAACGGTTGGGCACTGAAGCTTTCTTT
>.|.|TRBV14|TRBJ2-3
CASSYRQGGTDTQYF
TGTGCCAGCAGCTATCGACAGGGAGGTACAGATACGCAGTATTTT
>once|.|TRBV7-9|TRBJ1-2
CASSFQAENYGYTF
TGTGCCAGCAGCTTTCAGGCAGAGAACTATGGCTACACCTTC
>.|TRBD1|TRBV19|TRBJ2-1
CASSTNGQGPSYNEQFF
TGTGCCAGTAGTACGAACGGACAGGGACCTTCCTACAATGAGCAGTTCTTC
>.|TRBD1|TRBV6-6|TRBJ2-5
CVSTGAGETQYF
TGTGTCAGTACAGGGGCGGGAGAGACCCAGTACTTC
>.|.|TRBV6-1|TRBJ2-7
CASNPGTGQYF
TGTGCCAGCAATCCCGGCACCGGGCAGTACTTC
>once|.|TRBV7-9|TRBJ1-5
CASSATSDNQPQHF
TGTGCCAGCAGTGCAACGTCGGATAATCAGCCCCAGCATTTT
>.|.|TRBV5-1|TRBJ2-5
CASSLATGGWETQYF
TGCGCCAGCAGCTTGGCCACTGGGGGCTGGGAGACCCAGTACTTC
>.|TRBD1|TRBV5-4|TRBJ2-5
CASSSGQGYQETQYF
TGTGCCAGCAGCTCGGGACAGGGGTACCAAGAGACCCAGTACTTC
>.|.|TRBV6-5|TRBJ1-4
CASSYSGGGNEKLFF
TGTGCCAGCAGTTACTCAGGGGGGGGTAATGAAAAACTGTTTTTT
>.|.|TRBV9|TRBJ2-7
CASSAQVFRASYEQYF
TGTGCCAGCAGCGCCCAGGTCTTTAGGGCTTCCTACGAGCAGTACTTC
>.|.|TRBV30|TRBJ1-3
CAWTGSPGNTIYF
TGTGCCTGGACAGGTTCCCCTGGAAACACCATATATTTT
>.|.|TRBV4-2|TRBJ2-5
CASSPRPMSTVISETQYF
TGTGCCAGCAGCCCCCGACCGATGAGTACCGTCATTTCAGAGACCCAGTACTTC
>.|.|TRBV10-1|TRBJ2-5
CASSDRIQETQYF
TGCGCCAGCAGTGACCGGATCCAAGAGACCCAGTACTTC